A selection of T cell receptor beta chains follows, all from one sample in a study of regulatory and conventional T cells in RAG deficiency. Assay used: immunoSEQ multiplex PCR; TCRdb lists only in-frame clones, some missing. The sample lists approximately 28,000 clones, over 90% occurring once. The same specimen was also included in a second study, on regulatory T cells.

Input material: CD25- CD4+ T cells sorted from blood. The receptor source for this set is a human donor in good health. CDR3s include the opening cysteine and the closing phenylalanine or tryptophan. D genes are given only for firm matches. The size of a clone is reported for some rows only, either as once, few or many, or as a class for expanded clones.

TRBD1	-	14	TRBJ2-5	TRBV5-4	TGTGCCAGCAGCCCATTGGACAGGGGAGAGACCCAGTACTTC	CASSPLDRGETQYF
TRBD2	-	15	TRBJ2-1	TRBV28	TGTGCCAGCAGTCCACTAGCGGGAGACCCCAATGAGCAGTTCTTC	CASSPLAGDPNEQFF
-	-	15	TRBJ1-4	TRBV14	TGTGCCAGCAGCCGGGGGACACCAACTAATGAAAAACTGTTTTTT	CASSRGTPTNEKLFF
-	-	18	TRBJ1-6	TRBV27	TGTGCCAGCAGTTCGCAGGGGTTCACGAGCTCCTATAATTCCCCCCTCCACTTT	CASSSQGFTSSYNSPLHF
TRBD1	-	19	TRBJ2-5	TRBV7-8	TGTGCCAGCAGCTTAGTGCGGGTCGGGTACAGGGGGCTTGTAGAGACCCAGTACTTC	CASSLVRVGYRGLVETQYF
-	-	12	TRBJ1-1	TRBV7-7	TGTGCTAGCAGGAGTCACCGCTCTGAAGCTTTCTTT	CASRSHRSEAFF
TRBD1	-	14	TRBJ1-1	TRBV19	TGTGCCAGTAGTCATTGGGACAGGGATACTGAAGCTTTCTTT	CASSHWDRDTEAFF
-	-	12	TRBJ2-1	TRBV29-1	TGCAGCGTAGACCCCCTAGTAGGCGAGCAGTTCTTC	CSVDPLVGEQFF
TRBD1	-	13	TRBJ2-5	TRBV29-1	TGCAGCGTTGGGAGACAGGGATCGGAGACCCAGTACTTC	CSVGRQGSETQYF
TRBD1	-	15	TRBJ1-5	TRBV11-2	TGTGCCAGCAGCCCCGGGACAGGGTCTGCACAGCCCCAGCATTTT	CASSPGTGSAQPQHF
TRBD1	-	15	TRBJ2-3	TRBV6-6	TGTGCCAGCACCTTACTTGGACAGGGCACAGATACGCAGTATTTT	CASTLLGQGTDTQYF
TRBD1	-	16	TRBJ2-1	TRBV23-1	TGCGCCAGCAGTCAGGGACGGGACAGGGAGTACAATGAGCAGTTCTTC	CASSQGRDREYNEQFF
-	-	16	TRBJ1-4	TRBV28	TGTGCCAGCAGTTTATTTGGGGAGGGGTTTAATGAAAAACTGTTTTTT	CASSLFGEGFNEKLFF
-	-	13	TRBJ2-3	TRBV6-1	TGTGCCAGCACCAGGACATCTCCAGATACGCAGTATTTT	CASTRTSPDTQYF
-	-	16	TRBJ2-3	TRBV7-3	TGTGCCAGCAGCCCCATTAGTGGAGGGGGCGCAGATACGCAGTATTTT	CASSPISGGGADTQYF
TRBD1	-	15	TRBJ1-1	TRBV18	TGTGCCAGCTCCAGGGGGCTCAAGGAGAACACTGAAGCTTTCTTT	CASSRGLKENTEAFF
-	-	14	TRBJ1-1	TRBV11-2	TGTGCCAGCAGCTTGGAGAGGGTGAACACTGAAGCTTTCTTT	CASSLERVNTEAFF
TRBD1	-	14	TRBJ2-7	TRBV19	TGTGCCAGTTCACCGGGACAGGGGCCCCACGAGCAGTACTTC	CASSPGQGPHEQYF
TRBD1	-	16	TRBJ2-7	TRBV5-1	TGCGCCAGCAGCGCAACGACAGGGGTCGCCTCCTACGAGCAGTACTTC	CASSATTGVASYEQYF
TRBD1	-	14	TRBJ2-1	TRBV4-1	TGCGCCAGCAGCCAAGGCAGGGGGCGTAATGAGCAGTTCTTC	CASSQGRGRNEQFF
TRBD2	-	19	TRBJ2-3	TRBV9	TGTGCCAGCAGCGTATCCCCCTCCCTGGCGGGGGGGCAGGCAGATACGCAGTATTTT	CASSVSPSLAGGQADTQYF
-	once	17	TRBJ1-4	TRBV15	TGTGCCACCAGCAGAGATTTTAGGCGCCTCAGCGGTGAAAAACTGTTTTTT	CATSRDFRRLSGEKLFF
TRBD1	-	13	TRBJ2-1	TRBV2	TGTGCCAGTTGGACAGGGGCCTCCAATGAGCAGTTCTTC	CASWTGASNEQFF
-	-	14	TRBJ2-2	TRBV19	TGTGCCAGTAGTGTTTCTACGAACACCGGGGAGCTGTTTTTT	CASSVSTNTGELFF
TRBD1	-	14	TRBJ2-7	TRBV30	TGTGCCTGGAGTAGCCCCGGGACAGGGTATCTGCAGTACTTC	CAWSSPGTGYLQYF
-	-	14	TRBJ1-5	TRBV6-1	TGTGCCAGCAGGGGTCCGGGTATCAATCAGCCCCAGCATTTT	CASRGPGINQPQHF
-	-	13	TRBJ1-6	TRBV6-5	TGTGCCTGCCGTGAACCCCGCCAGGGACCCCTCCACTTT	CACREPRQGPLHF
TRBD1	-	15	TRBJ2-7	TRBV6-1	TGTGCCAGCAGACTCGGGACAGGTGTCTCCTACGAGCAGTACTTC	CASRLGTGVSYEQYF
-	-	14	TRBJ2-2	TRBV21-1	TGTGCCAGCAGCTTGGAGGAGGGGTCCGGGGAGCTGTTTTTT	CASSLEEGSGELFF
TRBD1	-	15	TRBJ2-7	TRBV5-1	TGCGCCAGCAGAAGGATTGGTGGACAGGGGGACGAGCAGTACTTC	CASRRIGGQGDEQYF
-	-	14	TRBJ2-5	TRBV9	TGTGCCAGCAGCGTAGGAGGACAGCAGGAGACCCAGTACTTC	CASSVGGQQETQYF
TRBD1	-	15	TRBJ1-4	TRBV6-5	TGTGCCAGCAGCCACTCAGGGGGCGCCGTTGAAAAACTGTTTTTT	CASSHSGGAVEKLFF
-	-	14	TRBJ2-7	TRBV5-1	TGCGCCAGCAGTACGGCAGGTACGTCCTACGAGCAGTACTTC	CASSTAGTSYEQYF
-	-	13	TRBJ1-1	TRBV4-1	TGCGCCAGCAGCCATCCACAGAACACTGAAGCTTTCTTT	CASSHPQNTEAFF
-	-	17	TRBJ1-1	TRBV18	TGTGCCAGCTCACTCACTCGACAGACAAAAACGAACACTGAAGCTTTCTTT	CASSLTRQTKTNTEAFF
-	-	16	TRBJ2-5	TRBV13	TGTGCCAGCAGCCGCAGAGTGGAAGCGGTATCAAGGGCCCAGTACTTC	CASSRRVEAVSRAQYF
TRBD1	-	17	TRBJ1-5	TRBV19	TGTGCCAGTACCTCCTCCCGGGACAGGGCTAACAATCAGCCCCAGCATTTT	CASTSSRDRANNQPQHF
TRBD1	-	14	TRBJ2-7	TRBV7-9	TGTGCCAGCGAGCCCCGGGACAGGGTCTACGAGCAGTACTTC	CASEPRDRVYEQYF
-	-	15	TRBJ1-3	TRBV5-4	TGTGCCAGCAGCTTCCAGGTTGGGAGGGGAAACACCATATATTTT	CASSFQVGRGNTIYF
TRBD1	-	15	TRBJ2-2	TRBV2	TGTGCCACCCTGCCGGGACAGGGAAGAACCGGGGAGCTGTTTTTT	CATLPGQGRTGELFF
TRBD1	-	15	TRBJ1-6	TRBV9	TGTGCCAGCAGCGTCCCCGAGACAGGGAATTCACCCCTCCACTTT	CASSVPETGNSPLHF
TRBD1	-	14	TRBJ2-1	TRBV7-7	TGTGCTAGCAGCTTAGTGGGACAGATGGATGAGCAGTTCTTC	CASSLVGQMDEQFF
TRBD2	-	15	TRBJ2-7	TRBV7-3	TGTGCCAGCAGCTTATCTAGCGGGGACCCTTACGAGCAGTACTTC	CASSLSSGDPYEQYF
TRBD1	-	13	TRBJ2-5	TRBV5-4	TGTGCCAGCAGCCCGGGACAGTCGGAGACCCAGTACTTC	CASSPGQSETQYF
TRBD1	-	14	TRBJ1-1	TRBV27	TGTGCCAGCAGTGGACAGGGGGCCAACACTGAAGCTTTCTTT	CASSGQGANTEAFF
-	-	14	TRBJ1-2	TRBV5-1	TGCGCCAGCAGCTTGGCCCCGAGTATCTGGGGCTACACCTTC	CASSLAPSIWGYTF
-	-	12	TRBJ2-3	TRBV25-1	TGTGCCAGCAGTGAACGGACTCTGGCCCTTTTTTTT	CASSERTLALFF
TRBD1	once	17	TRBJ1-4	TRBV7-6	TGTGCCAGCAGCTTAGCCGCCGCTGGGACAGGGTACGAAAAACTGTTTTTT	CASSLAAAGTGYEKLFF
TRBD2	-	14	TRBJ2-7	TRBV28	TGTGCCAGCCGCCGCGGGGGGCCTACAGGCGAGCAGTACTTC	CASRRGGPTGEQYF
-	-	12	TRBJ1-2	TRBV29-1	TGCAGCGTTGAACCAGGGGACTATGGCTACACCTTC	CSVEPGDYGYTF
-	-	15	TRBJ2-7	TRBV11-3	TGTGCCAGCAGCCTAAGGGCAGGGCTTTCCTACGAGCAGTACTTC	CASSLRAGLSYEQYF
TRBD1	few	21	TRBJ2-6	TRBV19	TGTGCCAGTAGAAAGGGAAAAAGTGGACAGGGGATCAGTACTGGGGCCAACGTCCTGACTTTC	CASRKGKSGQGISTGANVLTF
-	-	13	TRBJ1-1	TRBV7-3	TGTGCCAGCAGCTTAGGGGCGGCGATGGGAGCTTTCTTT	CASSLGAAMGAFF
-	few	16	TRBJ1-2	TRBV2	TGTGCCAGCAGTGAAACCTCTGGGGGCCGAGACTATGGCTACACCTTC	CASSETSGGRDYGYTF
-	-	15	TRBJ1-2	TRBV11-2	TGTGCCAGCAGCTTGGAGAGAGTTAGTAACTATGGCTACACCTTC	CASSLERVSNYGYTF
-	-	12	TRBJ2-3	TRBV29-1	TGCAGCGCCGACGTGGCAGGAGATACGCAGTATTTT	CSADVAGDTQYF
-	-	15	TRBJ2-7	TRBV18	TGTGCCAGCTCACCACCGCCCAGGGGAGCCCACGAGCAGTACTTC	CASSPPPRGAHEQYF
-	-	16	TRBJ2-7	TRBV5-1	TGCGCCAGCAGCTTGGCCTCGGGGGGCGCGGGCTACGAGCAGTACTTC	CASSLASGGAGYEQYF